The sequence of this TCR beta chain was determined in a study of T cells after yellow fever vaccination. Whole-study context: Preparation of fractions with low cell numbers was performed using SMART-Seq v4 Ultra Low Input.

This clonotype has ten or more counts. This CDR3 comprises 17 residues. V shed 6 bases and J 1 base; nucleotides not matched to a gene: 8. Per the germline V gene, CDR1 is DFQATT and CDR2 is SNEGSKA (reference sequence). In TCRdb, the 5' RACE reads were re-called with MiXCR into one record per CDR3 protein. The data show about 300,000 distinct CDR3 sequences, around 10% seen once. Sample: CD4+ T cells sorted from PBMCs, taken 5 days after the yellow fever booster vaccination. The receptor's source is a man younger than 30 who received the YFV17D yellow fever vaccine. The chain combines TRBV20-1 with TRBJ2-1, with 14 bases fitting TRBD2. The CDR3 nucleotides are TGCAGTGCAACGACTAGCGGGGGGGCTTTTTCCTACAATGAGCAGTTCTTC. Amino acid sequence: CSATTSGGAFSYNEQFF.